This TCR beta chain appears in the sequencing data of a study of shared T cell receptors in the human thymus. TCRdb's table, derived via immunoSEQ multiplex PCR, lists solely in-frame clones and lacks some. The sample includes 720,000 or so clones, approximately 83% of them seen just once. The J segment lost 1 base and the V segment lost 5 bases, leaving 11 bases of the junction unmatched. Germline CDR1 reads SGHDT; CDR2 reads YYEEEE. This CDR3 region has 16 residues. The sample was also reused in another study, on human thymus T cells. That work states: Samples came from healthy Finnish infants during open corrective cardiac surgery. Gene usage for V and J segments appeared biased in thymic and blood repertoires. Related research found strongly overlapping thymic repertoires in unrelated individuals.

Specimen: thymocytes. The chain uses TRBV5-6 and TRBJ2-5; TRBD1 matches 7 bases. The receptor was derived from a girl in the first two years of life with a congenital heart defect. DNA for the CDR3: TGTGCCAGCAGGTCCTCCGGGACAGATCGCCAAGAGACCCAGTACTTC. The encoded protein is CASRSSGTDRQETQYF.